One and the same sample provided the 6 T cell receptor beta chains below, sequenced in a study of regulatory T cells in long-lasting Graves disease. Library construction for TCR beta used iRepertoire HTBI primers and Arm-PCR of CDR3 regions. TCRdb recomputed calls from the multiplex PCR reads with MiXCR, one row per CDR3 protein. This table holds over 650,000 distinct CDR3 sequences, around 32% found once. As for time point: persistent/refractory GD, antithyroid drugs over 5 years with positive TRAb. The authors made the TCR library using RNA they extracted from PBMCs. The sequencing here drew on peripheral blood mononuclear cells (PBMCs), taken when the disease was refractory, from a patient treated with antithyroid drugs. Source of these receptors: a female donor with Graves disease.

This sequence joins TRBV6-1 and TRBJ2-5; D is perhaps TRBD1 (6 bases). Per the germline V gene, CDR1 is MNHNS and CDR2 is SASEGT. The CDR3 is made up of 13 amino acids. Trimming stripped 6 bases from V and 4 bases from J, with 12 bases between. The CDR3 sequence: CASRKSRGETQYF. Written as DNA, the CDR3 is TGTGCCAGCAGGAAGAGCAGGGGAGAGACCCAGTACTTC.

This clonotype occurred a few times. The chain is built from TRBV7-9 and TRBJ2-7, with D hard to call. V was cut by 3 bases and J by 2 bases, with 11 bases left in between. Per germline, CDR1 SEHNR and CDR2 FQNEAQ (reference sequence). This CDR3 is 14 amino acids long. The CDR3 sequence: CASSFVHLTYEQYF. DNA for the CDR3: TGTGCCAGCAGCTTTGTTCACCTGACCTACGAGCAGTACTTC.

CDR3 region: CSASNPEASEQYF. The CDR3 DNA follows: TGCAGTGCTAGTAACCCCGAGGCTAGCGAGCAGTACTTC. The chain couples TRBV20-1 to TRBJ2-7; D remains unclear. Trimming stripped 3 bases from V and 6 bases from J, with 15 bases between. Germline values: CDR1 DFQATT, CDR2 SNEGSKA (reference sequence). The CDR3 sequence is 13 residues long.

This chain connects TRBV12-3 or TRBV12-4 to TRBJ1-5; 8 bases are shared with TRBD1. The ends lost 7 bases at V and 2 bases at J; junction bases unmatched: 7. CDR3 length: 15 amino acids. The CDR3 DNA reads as TGTGCCAGCACTCAGGGGGCAGCGGGCAATCAGCCCCAGCATTTT. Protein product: CASTQGAAGNQPQHF.

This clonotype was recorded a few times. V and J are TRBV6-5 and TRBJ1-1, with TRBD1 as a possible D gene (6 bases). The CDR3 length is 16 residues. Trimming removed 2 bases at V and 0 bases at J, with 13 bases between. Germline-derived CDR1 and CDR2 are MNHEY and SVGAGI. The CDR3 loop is CASSYRGADMNTEAFF. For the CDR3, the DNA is TGTGCCAGCAGTTACAGGGGGGCGGACATGAACACTGAAGCTTTCTTT.

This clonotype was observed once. The CDR3: CASSQVPGQGDAEAFF. DNA for the CDR3: TGTGCCAGCAGCCAAGTTCCGGGACAGGGCGATGCTGAAGCTTTCTTT. The chain joins TRBV4-2 to TRBJ1-1, with 9 positions matching TRBD1. The CDR3 is 16 amino acids. The germline V gene encodes CDR1 LGHNA and CDR2 YNFKEQ. Trimming took 1 base from V and 6 from J; bases not matched to a gene: 9.